Below, 16 T cell receptor beta chains from the same sample are listed, as sequenced in a study of CDR3 diversity in severe acne. TCRdb reanalysed the PCR reads using MiXCR and keeps one entry per CDR3 protein. The data contain more than 80,000 distinct CDR3 sequences, about half of them seen just once; the ten biggest clones take up more than 9%. The sample consisted of blood. The receptors derive from a male donor with severe acne vulgaris.

The chain carries TRBV7-3 and TRBJ2-7, with 13 nucleotides matching TRBD2. The junction had 11 bases not matched to a gene; V was cut back by 5 bases and J by 1 base. In germline, CDR1 is SGHTA, CDR2 FQGTGA. The CDR3 spans 18 residues. The CDR3 nucleotides read TGTGCCAGCAGCCGAAGGACTAGCGGGAGACAAGGGTCCTACGAGCAGTACTTC. Protein sequence: CASSRRTSGRQGSYEQYF.

V usage is TRBV2 and J usage is TRBJ1-5, with a possible D match to TRBD1 (5 bases). CDR1 SNHLY and CDR2 FYNNEI come from the germline V gene. The CDR3 covers 15 residues. Trimming took off 4 bases at V and 1 base at J, with 11 bases between the two ends. For the CDR3, the DNA is TGTGCCAGCAGTGTTATAGAGGGGAGCAATCAGCCCCAGCATTTT. As protein: CASSVIEGSNQPQHF.

This clonotype was counted once. This chain connects TRBV7-9 to TRBJ2-5, with TRBD1 matching over 7 bases. The CDR3 loop spans 16 amino acids. CDR1 is SEHNR and CDR2 is FQNEAQ in the germline V gene (reference sequence). J gave up 1 base and V 6 bases, and 11 bases lay outside the gene matches. The CDR3 protein is CASSYLGQVPQETQYF. For the CDR3, the DNA is TGTGCCAGCAGTTACTTAGGACAGGTACCCCAAGAGACCCAGTACTTC.

The chain couples TRBV4-1 to TRBJ1-5; D is undetermined. This CDR3 comprises 13 residues. V was cut by 6 bases and J by 6 bases, with 12 bases left in between. Germline V gene data show CDR1 as MGHRA and CDR2 as YSYEKL. The CDR3 nucleotides are TGCGCCAGCAGAGCCTTACCAGGTCAGCCCCAGCATTTT. This sequence encodes CASRALPGQPQHF.

About this clonotype: One end of the junction is discordant with germline, which a read error may explain. For the CDR3, the DNA is TGTGCTAGCAGCCACAGGGCAGGGGGCAATGAGCAGTTCTTC. As protein: CASSHRAGGNEQFF. V is TRBV7-7 and J is TRBJ2-1; 7 bases map to TRBD1. The CDR3 extends over 14 amino acids. Germline V lookup: CDR1 SSHAT, CDR2 FNYEAQ (reference sequence).

CDR3 sequence reads: CAISEVPDYEQYF. For the CDR3, the DNA is TGTGCCATCAGTGAAGTCCCGGACTACGAGCAGTACTTC. This chain connects TRBV10-3 to TRBJ2-7; no firm D call. V was pared by 3 bases and J by 3 bases, with 9 bases between. This CDR3 comprises 13 residues. Per germline, CDR1 ENHRY and CDR2 SYGVKD.

This clonotype was found a few times. A much larger clone lies one base from this, so it may be a read error. The genes are TRBV15 and TRBJ2-7, with D perhaps TRBD1 or TRBD2 (5 bases each). The CDR3 consists of 15 residues. Germline V gene sequence: CDR1 LNHNV, CDR2 YYDKDF (reference sequence). With 5 bases removed from V and 2 bases from J, the gap between germline ends came to 16 bases. The CDR3 nucleotides are TGTGCCACCAGCGGATCCGGGACCCGGGCCTACGAGCAGTACTTC. This sequence encodes CATSGSGTRAYEQYF.

Of note for this clonotype: This could be a read error, since a much larger clone is one nucleotide away. J is TRBJ1-3 and V is TRBV29-1, with D tentatively TRBD1 (5 bases). CDR3 size: 13 residues. The germline CDR1 and CDR2 sequences are SQVTM and ANQGSEA. CDR3 region: CSARQSSGNTISF. The CDR3 DNA reads TGCAGCGCCAGACAGAGCTCTGGAAACACCATATCTTTT.

In regard to this clonotype: It may be a read error: a sequence one base away is much more abundant. The chain links TRBV10-3 to TRBJ1-3; D is uncertain. Trimming pared 6 bases from V and 9 bases from J, leaving 12 bases between. CDR3 length: 12 amino acids. From germline, CDR1 is ENHRY and CDR2 SYGVKD. Here the CDR3 reads CAISDSKSTIYF. The CDR3 DNA reads TGTGCCATCAGCGATTCGAAAAGCACCATATATTTT.

This rearrangement joins TRBV7-3 to TRBJ2-7; 7 bases fit TRBD2. Per germline, CDR1 SGHTA and CDR2 FQGTGA. The CDR3 runs 14 residues. V shed 10 bases and J 3 bases; nucleotides not matched to a gene: 12. DNA for the CDR3: TGTGCCACCTCCAGGGAGGCTAGCGGCTACGAGCAGTACTTC. Amino acids: CATSREASGYEQYF.

This clonotype was counted many times. The rearrangement uses TRBV4-1 and TRBJ2-7; D is tentatively TRBD1 or TRBD2 (5 bases each). Germline assignment: CDR1 MGHRA and CDR2 YSYEKL. V was pared by 1 base and J by 4 bases, with 14 bases between. The CDR3 is 15 amino acids. CDR3 amino acids: CASSQVRDEYYEQYF. In DNA, the CDR3 is TGCGCCAGCAGCCAAGTCCGGGACGAATATTACGAGCAGTACTTC.

To note about this clonotype: A read error may account for a junction end that differs from germline. The gene calls are TRBV7-6 and TRBJ2-5; D call uncertain. The length of the CDR3 is 15 residues. Looked up from germline, CDR1 is SGHVS and CDR2 is FNYEAQ. CDR3 sequence: CGSSLCLTLRETQYF. The CDR3 bases are TGTGGCAGCAGCTTGTGCCTGACCCTCCGGGAGACCCAGTACTTC.

Many counts were recorded for this clonotype. This chain links TRBV2 with TRBJ2-7; TRBD1 is a possible D gene (5 bases). Trimming stripped 7 bases from V and 3 bases from J, with 10 bases between. This CDR3 has 12 residues. Germline CDR1 reads SNHLY; CDR2 reads FYNNEI. The CDR3 bases are TGTGCCAGCACCCCGCAGGGCTACGAGCAGTACTTC. Translation gives CASTPQGYEQYF.

This chain joins TRBV29-1 and TRBJ1-1; no firm D call. V was pared by 7 bases and J by 3 bases, with 12 bases between. CDR1 SQVTM and CDR2 ANQGSEA come from the germline V gene. The CDR3 is made up of 12 amino acids. The chain's CDR3 is CSDTRRDTEAFF. The CDR3 bases are TGCAGCGACACGCGGCGGGACACTGAAGCTTTCTTT.

V is TRBV29-1 and J is TRBJ1-2, with a weak D call TRBD1 (5 bases). The germline V gene has CDR1 SQVTM and CDR2 ANQGSEA. The CDR3 extends over 13 amino acids. Trimming removed 5 bases from V and 2 bases from J, with 12 bases in between. The CDR3: CSVILQDNYGYTF. Here the CDR3 DNA reads TGCAGCGTTATCCTACAGGACAACTATGGCTACACCTTC.

This clonotype was seen a handful of times. The rearrangement links TRBV9 to TRBJ1-4; TRBD1 agrees at 9 bases. The ends lost 4 bases at V and 5 bases at J; junction bases unmatched: 3. Germline V gene data show CDR1 as SGDLS and CDR2 as YYNGEE. The CDR3 is 14 residues long. The CDR3 sequence is CASSQTGGNEKLFF. The CDR3 bases are TGTGCCAGCAGCCAGACAGGGGGAAATGAAAAACTGTTTTTT.